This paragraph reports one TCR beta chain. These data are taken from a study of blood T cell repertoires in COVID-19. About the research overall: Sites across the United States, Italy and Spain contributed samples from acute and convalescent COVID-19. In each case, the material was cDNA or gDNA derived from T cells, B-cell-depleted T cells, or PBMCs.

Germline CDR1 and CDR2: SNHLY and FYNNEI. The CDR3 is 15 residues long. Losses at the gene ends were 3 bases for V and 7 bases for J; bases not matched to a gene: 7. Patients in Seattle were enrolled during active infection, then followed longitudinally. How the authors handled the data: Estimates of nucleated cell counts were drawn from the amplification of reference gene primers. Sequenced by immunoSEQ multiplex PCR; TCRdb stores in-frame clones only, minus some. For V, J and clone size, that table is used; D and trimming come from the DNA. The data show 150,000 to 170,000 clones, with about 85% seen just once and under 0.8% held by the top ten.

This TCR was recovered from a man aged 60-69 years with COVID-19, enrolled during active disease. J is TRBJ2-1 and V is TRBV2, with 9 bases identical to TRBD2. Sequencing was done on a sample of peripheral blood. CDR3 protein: CASSDLRGGANEQFF. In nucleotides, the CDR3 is TGTGCCAGCAGTGATCTGCGCGGGGGGGCGAATGAGCAGTTCTTC.